These T cell receptor beta chains were read from a single sample in a study of blood T cell repertoires in COVID-19. Data came from immunoSEQ multiplex PCR; TCRdb stores just in-frame clones and leaves some out. Of 250,000 to 350,000 clones in the sample, 75% to 90% were seen once. The sequencing sample was made of peripheral blood. Receptors originate from a woman in her twenties or thirties with COVID-19, enrolled during active disease. Each CDR3 is given with its conserved first and last residue. The order of the fields is V gene, clone size, J gene, D gene, CDR3 DNA, CDR3 protein. A D gene is named only where the DNA matches it firmly. Only part of the rows carry a size: once, few, many, or a class if the clone is expanded.

V: TRBV28; size: NA; J: TRBJ1-2; D: NA; DNA: TGTGCCAGCAGTTTGGGCACGGGGTACACCTTC; CDR3: CASSLGTGYTF
V: TRBV28; size: NA; J: TRBJ2-1; D: TRBD2; DNA: TGTGCCAGCAGCACTTCGTCGGGCGGGAGCTCCTACAATGAGCAGTTCTTC; CDR3: CASSTSSGGSSYNEQFF
V: TRBV5-1; size: NA; J: TRBJ1-3; D: NA; DNA: TGCGCCAGCAGCTCGACTCTCGGGAGCTCTGGAAACACCATATATTTT; CDR3: CASSSTLGSSGNTIYF
V: TRBV6-5; size: NA; J: TRBJ2-1; D: TRBD2; DNA: TGTGCCAGCAGTTCTCCAGCGGGAGGGTACAATGAGCAGTTCTTC; CDR3: CASSSPAGGYNEQFF
V: TRBV5-5; size: few; J: TRBJ1-1; D: TRBD1; DNA: TGTGCCAGCAGCCCGGGACAGGGGCGACTCACTGAAGCTTTCTTT; CDR3: CASSPGQGRLTEAFF
V: TRBV5-1; size: NA; J: TRBJ2-1; D: TRBD2; DNA: TGCGCCAGCAGCTTGGGTACTAGCGGTTACAATGAGCAGTTCTTC; CDR3: CASSLGTSGYNEQFF
V: TRBV11-2; size: NA; J: TRBJ2-7; D: TRBD2; DNA: TGTGCCAGCAGGGCGACTAGCGGGAGTGACGAGCAGTACTTC; CDR3: CASRATSGSDEQYF
V: TRBV6-5; size: NA; J: TRBJ1-5; D: NA; DNA: TGTGCCAGCAGACCCGGGACACGGGACCAGCCCCAGCATTTT; CDR3: CASRPGTRDQPQHF
V: TRBV6-5; size: NA; J: TRBJ1-2; D: NA; DNA: TGTGCCAGCAGAAGAGAAGGGGCCTACACCTTC; CDR3: CASRREGAYTF
V: TRBV5-1; size: NA; J: TRBJ2-2; D: NA; DNA: TGCGCCAGCAGCCCTAGGACAGAGAACACCGGGGAGCTGTTTTTT; CDR3: CASSPRTENTGELFF
V: TRBV29-1; size: NA; J: TRBJ1-2; D: NA; DNA: TGCAGCTACAGGGATCAGAACTATGGCTACACCTTC; CDR3: CSYRDQNYGYTF
V: TRBV6-2/TRBV6-3; size: NA; J: TRBJ1-2; D: NA; DNA: TGTGCCAGCAGTTACTCTCCCCCTTGGACAGATAACTATGGCTACACCTTC; CDR3: CASSYSPPWTDNYGYTF
V: TRBV19; size: NA; J: TRBJ2-3; D: TRBD2; DNA: TGTGCCAGTAGTCTTAACGGGGGGTCGGATACGCAGTATTTT; CDR3: CASSLNGGSDTQYF
V: TRBV11-2; size: NA; J: TRBJ2-1; D: NA; DNA: TGTGCCAGCAGCTTAGATCCCCTAGCGAGGGAGCAGTTCTTC; CDR3: CASSLDPLAREQFF
V: TRBV7-3; size: few; J: TRBJ2-7; D: TRBD1; DNA: TGTGCCAGCAGCTTAAACCCCGGGACAGGGGGAGGCGAGCAGTACTTC; CDR3: CASSLNPGTGGGEQYF
V: TRBV6-6; size: few; J: TRBJ1-2; D: TRBD1; DNA: TGTGCCAGCAGTGGGGGGACAGGGAACTATGGCTACACCTTC; CDR3: CASSGGTGNYGYTF
V: TRBV27; size: NA; J: TRBJ1-2; D: TRBD1; DNA: TGTGCCAGCAGTCCCACAGGGGGAGGCTACACCTTC; CDR3: CASSPTGGGYTF
V: TRBV3-1/TRBV3-2; size: NA; J: TRBJ1-2; D: NA; DNA: TGTGCCAGCAGCCAACCCGGGGGAGACTCTTATGGCTACACCTTC; CDR3: CASSQPGGDSYGYTF
V: TRBV30; size: NA; J: TRBJ2-5; D: TRBD1; DNA: TGTGCCTGGAGTAAGGGGGCAACAGAGACCCAGTACTTC; CDR3: CAWSKGATETQYF
V: TRBV24-1; size: NA; J: TRBJ2-1; D: TRBD2; DNA: TGTGCCACCAGTCTAGCGGGAGGGCCTAATGAGCAGTTCTTC; CDR3: CATSLAGGPNEQFF
V: TRBV14; size: NA; J: TRBJ1-4; D: TRBD1; DNA: TGTGCCAGCAGCCAAGATGGTCACAGGGGTTGGGATGAAAAACTGTTTTTT; CDR3: CASSQDGHRGWDEKLFF
V: TRBV19; size: NA; J: TRBJ1-2; D: TRBD1; DNA: TGTGCCAGTCGACCCTACGGGACAGTGAGTCGGGGCTACACCTTC; CDR3: CASRPYGTVSRGYTF
V: TRBV15; size: NA; J: TRBJ2-1; D: TRBD1; DNA: TGTGCCACCAGCAGGTCCGGGACAGAAAATGAGCAGTTCTTC; CDR3: CATSRSGTENEQFF
V: TRBV11-2; size: NA; J: TRBJ1-1; D: NA; DNA: TGTGCCAGCAGCCTCGGAAGCGGCGGGGTGGCCACTGAAGCTTTCTTT; CDR3: CASSLGSGGVATEAFF
V: TRBV20-1; size: NA; J: TRBJ2-2; D: TRBD1; DNA: TGCAGTGCTAGTCCCCGGGACAGGGTGAACACCGGGGAGCTGTTTTTT; CDR3: CSASPRDRVNTGELFF
V: TRBV5-6; size: NA; J: TRBJ1-2; D: TRBD1; DNA: TGTGCCAGCAACGGACAGGGGAGGGACTATGGCTACACCTTC; CDR3: CASNGQGRDYGYTF
V: TRBV6-6; size: NA; J: TRBJ2-7; D: TRBD2; DNA: TGTGCCAGCAGTCCGGGGGGGGGTCAAAACTTAAGATACGAGCAGTACTTC; CDR3: CASSPGGGQNLRYEQYF
V: TRBV24-1; size: NA; J: TRBJ2-1; D: TRBD2; DNA: TGTGCCACCAGTGAAGGACTAGCGGACAATGAGCAGTTCTTC; CDR3: CATSEGLADNEQFF
V: TRBV6-5; size: NA; J: TRBJ1-6; D: NA; DNA: TGTGCCAGCAGGACCGAGGTCAATTCACCCCTCCACTTT; CDR3: CASRTEVNSPLHF
V: TRBV3-1/TRBV3-2; size: NA; J: TRBJ2-1; D: TRBD2; DNA: TGTGCCAGCAGCCAAGGGGTGGGGACTAGCGCATACAATGAGCAGTTCTTC; CDR3: CASSQGVGTSAYNEQFF
V: TRBV9; size: NA; J: TRBJ2-7; D: TRBD2; DNA: TGTGCCAGCAGCCCGGGACTAGCGGGAGTCCCCTACGAGCAGTACTTC; CDR3: CASSPGLAGVPYEQYF
V: TRBV5-1; size: NA; J: TRBJ2-1; D: TRBD2; DNA: TGCGCCAGCAGCGCCACGTTTAGCGGGCCCTTCAATGAGCAGTTCTTC; CDR3: CASSATFSGPFNEQFF
V: TRBV6-6; size: NA; J: TRBJ2-2; D: TRBD2; DNA: TGTGCCAGCATTCCCGGGGGGACCGCAACCGGGGAGCTGTTTTTT; CDR3: CASIPGGTATGELFF
V: TRBV19; size: NA; J: TRBJ2-3; D: TRBD2; DNA: TGTGCCAGTACCGATGGTCCTAGCGGTTTCCCCACAGATACGCAGTATTTT; CDR3: CASTDGPSGFPTDTQYF
V: TRBV30; size: NA; J: TRBJ1-1; D: TRBD1; DNA: TGTGCCTGGACCCACGGACAGGGAATGAACACTGAAGCTTTCTTT; CDR3: CAWTHGQGMNTEAFF
V: TRBV5-1; size: NA; J: TRBJ2-7; D: TRBD2; DNA: TGCGCCAGCAGCCGTTCCCCGATGGGACTAGCGGTCTACGAGCAGTACTTC; CDR3: CASSRSPMGLAVYEQYF
V: TRBV4-1; size: NA; J: TRBJ2-1; D: NA; DNA: TGCGCCAGCAGCCCCGAAGCGAGCCCCTACAATGAGCAGTTCTTC; CDR3: CASSPEASPYNEQFF
V: TRBV6-5; size: NA; J: TRBJ1-2; D: NA; DNA: TGTGCCAGCAGTTATTGGGCCGGGGAACTAAAGCGGGGCTACACCTTC; CDR3: CASSYWAGELKRGYTF
V: TRBV28; size: NA; J: TRBJ2-4; D: TRBD1; DNA: TGTGCCAGCTATGAAGGACAGGGTAGCATTCAGTACTTC; CDR3: CASYEGQGSIQYF
V: TRBV12-5; size: NA; J: TRBJ2-2; D: NA; DNA: TGTGCTAGTGGTTTGGTAGAGAGCACGAACACCGGGGAGCTGTTTTTT; CDR3: CASGLVESTNTGELFF